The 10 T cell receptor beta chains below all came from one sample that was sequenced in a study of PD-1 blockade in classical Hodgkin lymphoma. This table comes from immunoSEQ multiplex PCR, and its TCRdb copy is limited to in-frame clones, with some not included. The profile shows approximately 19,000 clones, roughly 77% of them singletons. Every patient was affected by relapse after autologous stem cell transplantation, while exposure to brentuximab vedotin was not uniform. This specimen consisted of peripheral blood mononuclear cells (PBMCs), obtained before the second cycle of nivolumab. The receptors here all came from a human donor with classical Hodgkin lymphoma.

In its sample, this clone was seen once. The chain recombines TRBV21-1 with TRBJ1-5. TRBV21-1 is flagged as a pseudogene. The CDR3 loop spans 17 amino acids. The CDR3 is CASSPWLPPGHNQPQHF. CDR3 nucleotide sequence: TGTGCCAGCAGCCCCTGGTTACCCCCGGGCCACAATCAGCCCCAGCATTTT.

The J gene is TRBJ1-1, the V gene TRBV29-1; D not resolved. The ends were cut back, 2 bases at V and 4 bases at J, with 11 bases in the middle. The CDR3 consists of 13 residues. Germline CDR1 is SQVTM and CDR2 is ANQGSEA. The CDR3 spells CSVELSKGTEAFF. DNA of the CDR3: TGCAGCGTTGAACTTTCTAAGGGCACTGAAGCTTTCTTT.

CDR3 residues: CAIQQGANQPQHF. CDR3 DNA sequence: TGTGCCATCCAACAGGGGGCCAATCAGCCCCAGCATTTT. This sequence joins TRBV10-3 and TRBJ1-5; 9 positions agree with TRBD1. V shed 8 bases, J shed 3 bases, and the junction held 2 bases outside the gene matches. The germline CDR1 and CDR2 sequences are ENHRY and SYGVKD. There are 13 residues in the CDR3.

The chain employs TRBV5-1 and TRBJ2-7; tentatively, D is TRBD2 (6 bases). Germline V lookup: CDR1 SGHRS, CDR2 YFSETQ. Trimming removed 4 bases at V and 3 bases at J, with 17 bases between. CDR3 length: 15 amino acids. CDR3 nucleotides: TGCGCCAGCAGCCGGGACTTCACAAGGGACTACGAGCAGTACTTC. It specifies CASSRDFTRDYEQYF.

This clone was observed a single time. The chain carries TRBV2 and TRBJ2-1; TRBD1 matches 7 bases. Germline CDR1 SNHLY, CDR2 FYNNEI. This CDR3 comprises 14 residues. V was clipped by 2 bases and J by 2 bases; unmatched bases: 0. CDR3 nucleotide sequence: TGTGCCAGCAGTGAACAGGGGGCCTACAATGAGCAGTTCTTC. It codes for CASSEQGAYNEQFF.

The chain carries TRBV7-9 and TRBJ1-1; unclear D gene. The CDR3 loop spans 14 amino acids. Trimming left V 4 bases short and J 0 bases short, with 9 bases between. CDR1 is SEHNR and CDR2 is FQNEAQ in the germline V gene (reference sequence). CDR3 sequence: CASSSREMNTEAFF. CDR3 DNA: TGTGCCAGCAGCTCGAGAGAGATGAACACTGAAGCTTTCTTT.

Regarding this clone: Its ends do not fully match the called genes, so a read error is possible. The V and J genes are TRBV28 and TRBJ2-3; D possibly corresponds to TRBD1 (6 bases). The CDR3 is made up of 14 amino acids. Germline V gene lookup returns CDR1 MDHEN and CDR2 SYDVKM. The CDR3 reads CASCFSGALDTQYF. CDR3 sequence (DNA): TGTGCCAGCTGTTTTTCAGGGGCACTAGATACGCAGTATTTT. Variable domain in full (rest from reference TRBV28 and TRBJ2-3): DVKVTQSSRYLVKRTGEKVFLECVQDMDHENMFWYRQDPGLGLRLIYFSYDVKMKEKGDIPEGYSVSREKKERFSLILESASTNQTSMYLCASCFSGALDTQYFGPGTRLTVL.

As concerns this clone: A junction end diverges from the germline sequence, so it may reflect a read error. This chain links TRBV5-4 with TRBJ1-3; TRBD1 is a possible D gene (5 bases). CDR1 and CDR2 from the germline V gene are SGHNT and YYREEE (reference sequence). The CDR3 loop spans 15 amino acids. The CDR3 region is CASSRGLSSGNTIHF. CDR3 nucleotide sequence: TGTGCCAGCAGCAGGGGACTGAGCTCTGGAAACACCATACATTTT.

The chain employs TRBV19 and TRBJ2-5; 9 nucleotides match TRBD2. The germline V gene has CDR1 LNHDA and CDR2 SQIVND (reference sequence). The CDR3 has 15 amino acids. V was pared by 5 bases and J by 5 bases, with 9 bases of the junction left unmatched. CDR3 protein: CASSSLAGGSETQYF. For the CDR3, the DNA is TGTGCCAGTAGTTCTTTGGCGGGGGGGTCTGAGACCCAGTACTTC.

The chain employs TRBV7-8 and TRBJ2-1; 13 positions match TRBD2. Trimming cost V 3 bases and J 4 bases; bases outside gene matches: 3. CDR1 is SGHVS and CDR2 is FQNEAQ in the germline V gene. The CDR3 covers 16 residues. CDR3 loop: CASSLGTSGIYNEQFF. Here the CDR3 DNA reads TGTGCCAGCAGCTTGGGGACTAGCGGGATTTACAATGAGCAGTTCTTC.